The 7 T cell receptor beta chains given below trace back to one sample, sequenced in a study of radiotherapy plus CTLA-4 blockade in lung cancer. Method: immunoSEQ multiplex PCR; TCRdb's copy keeps in-frame clones and lacks some. The sample lists about 48,000 clones, approximately 78% occurring once. The source material was peripheral blood, sampled from a patient treated with radiotherapy plus ipilimumab. These receptor sequences come from a human donor with non-small cell lung cancer who had stable disease on radiotherapy plus ipilimumab.

The chain uses TRBV27 and TRBJ2-2; D might be TRBD2 (6 bases). CDR1 MNHEY and CDR2 SMNVEV come from the germline V gene (reference sequence). The length of the CDR3 is 17 residues. The germline V and J ends were trimmed by 4 bases and 6 bases, with 21 bases remaining between them. The CDR3 loop is CASSWMVGTGVSGELFF. DNA of the CDR3: TGTGCCAGCAGTTGGATGGTAGGCACGGGAGTCTCCGGGGAGCTGTTTTTT.

The chain is built from TRBV9 and TRBJ2-7, with D tentatively TRBD1 (6 bases). V shed 4 bases and J shed 2 bases, with 19 bases lying between them. Germline-derived CDR1 and CDR2 are SGDLS and YYNGEE. The CDR3 sequence is 16 residues long. CDR3 residues: CASSPSLGDIPYEQYF. The CDR3 bases are TGTGCCAGCAGCCCCTCCCTAGGGGACATACCCTACGAGCAGTACTTC.

This clone has more than one count but fewer than ten. V usage is TRBV7-9 and J usage is TRBJ1-4; D not resolved. CDR1 and CDR2 (germline): SEHNR, FQNEAQ (reference sequence). The CDR3 spans 15 residues. The V end was cut by 4 bases, the J end by 7 bases, with 16 bases between. The CDR3 sequence is CASSWGSREGEKLFF. The CDR3 region has the DNA TGTGCCAGCAGCTGGGGAAGTCGAGAGGGTGAAAAACTGTTTTTT.

The chain joins TRBV5-4 to TRBJ2-1; 9 nucleotides agree with TRBD2. Trimming took 4 bases from V and 4 from J; bases not matched to a gene: 3. The length of the CDR3 is 14 residues. CDR1 is SGHNT, CDR2 YYREEE, per germline (reference sequence). CDR3 sequence reads: CASSHSGSYNEQFF. The CDR3 coding sequence is TGTGCCAGCAGCCATAGCGGGAGTTACAATGAGCAGTTCTTC.

The rearrangement links TRBV6-5 to TRBJ2-3; D might be TRBD2 (6 bases). Germline V lookup: CDR1 MNHEY, CDR2 SVGAGI. V gave up 6 bases and J gave up 5 bases, with 18 bases separating them. This CDR3 has 15 amino acids. CDR3 region: CASRPSGLREDTQYF. CDR3 DNA: TGTGCCAGCAGACCCAGCGGGTTGCGGGAAGATACGCAGTATTTT.

The V call is TRBV29-1, the J call TRBJ1-1, with TRBD1 as a possible D gene (5 bases). Trimming took 5 bases from V and 2 from J, leaving 12 bases between them. The CDR3 is made up of 13 amino acids. Germline V CDR1 and CDR2: SQVTM, ANQGSEA. CDR3 loop: CSVQQVLNTEAFF. In nucleotides, the CDR3 is TGCAGCGTTCAACAGGTGTTAAACACTGAAGCTTTCTTT.

V gene TRBV28 combines with J gene TRBJ1-2; 7 nucleotides match TRBD1. Germline trimming cut 6 bases from V and 13 bases from J; bases unmatched to any gene: 11. CDR1 and CDR2 from the germline V gene are MDHEN and SYDVKM. The CDR3 sequence is 12 residues long. The CDR3: CASSLGTASCTF. The CDR3 coding sequence is TGTGCCAGCAGCCTTGGGACAGCAAGTTGCACCTTC.